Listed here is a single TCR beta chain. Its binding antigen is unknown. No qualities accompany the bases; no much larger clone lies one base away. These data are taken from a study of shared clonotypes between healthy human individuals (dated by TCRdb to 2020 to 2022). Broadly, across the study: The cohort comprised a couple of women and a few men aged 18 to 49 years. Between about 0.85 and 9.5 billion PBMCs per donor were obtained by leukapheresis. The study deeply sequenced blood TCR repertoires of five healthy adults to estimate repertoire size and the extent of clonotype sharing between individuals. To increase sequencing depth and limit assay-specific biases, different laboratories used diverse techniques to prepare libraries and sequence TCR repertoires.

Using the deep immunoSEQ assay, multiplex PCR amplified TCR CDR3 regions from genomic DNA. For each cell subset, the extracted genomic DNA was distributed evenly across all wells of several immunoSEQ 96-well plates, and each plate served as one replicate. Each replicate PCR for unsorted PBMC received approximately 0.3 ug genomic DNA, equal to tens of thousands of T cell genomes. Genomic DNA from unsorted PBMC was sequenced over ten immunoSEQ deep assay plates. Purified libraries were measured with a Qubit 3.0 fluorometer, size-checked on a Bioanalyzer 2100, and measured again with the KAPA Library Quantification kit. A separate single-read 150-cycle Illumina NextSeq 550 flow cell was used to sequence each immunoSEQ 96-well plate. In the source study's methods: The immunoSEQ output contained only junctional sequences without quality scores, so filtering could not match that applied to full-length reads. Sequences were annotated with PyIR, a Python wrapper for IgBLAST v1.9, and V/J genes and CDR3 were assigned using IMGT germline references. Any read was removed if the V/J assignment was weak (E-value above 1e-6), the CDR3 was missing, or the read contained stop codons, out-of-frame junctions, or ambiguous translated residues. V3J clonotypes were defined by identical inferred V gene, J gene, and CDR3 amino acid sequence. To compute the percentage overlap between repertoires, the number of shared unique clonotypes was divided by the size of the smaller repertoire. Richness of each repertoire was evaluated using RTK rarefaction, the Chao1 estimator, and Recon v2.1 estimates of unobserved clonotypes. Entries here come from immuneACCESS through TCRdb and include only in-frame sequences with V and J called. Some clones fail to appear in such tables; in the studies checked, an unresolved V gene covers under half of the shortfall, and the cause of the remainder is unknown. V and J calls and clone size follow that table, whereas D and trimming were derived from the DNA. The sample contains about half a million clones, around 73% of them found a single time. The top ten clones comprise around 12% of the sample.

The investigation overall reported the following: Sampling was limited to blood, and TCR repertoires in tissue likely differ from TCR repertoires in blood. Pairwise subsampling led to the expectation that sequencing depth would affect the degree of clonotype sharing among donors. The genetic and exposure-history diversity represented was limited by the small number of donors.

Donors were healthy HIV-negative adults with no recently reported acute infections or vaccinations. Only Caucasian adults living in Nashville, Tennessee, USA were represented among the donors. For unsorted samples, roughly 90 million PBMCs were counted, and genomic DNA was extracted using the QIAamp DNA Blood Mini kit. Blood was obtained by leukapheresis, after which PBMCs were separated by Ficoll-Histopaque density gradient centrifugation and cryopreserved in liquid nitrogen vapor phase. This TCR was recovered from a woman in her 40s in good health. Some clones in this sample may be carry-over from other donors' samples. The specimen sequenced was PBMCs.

The DNA is TGCGCCAGCAGCTTGGGATTGGCTAGCACAATCAGGAATGAGCAGTTCTTC. Its protein is CASSLGLASTIRNEQFF. The V and J genes are TRBV5-1 and TRBJ2-1; TRBD2 is a possible D gene, resting on 5 matching bases. The germline V gene specifies SGHRS as CDR1 and YFSETQ as CDR2. V is shortened by 0 bases, J by 7 bases, and the region joining them spans 20 bases. Inclusive of the bounding cysteine and phenylalanine, the CDR3 is 17 residues long. Only CDR3 DNA is held: 51 bases, read in frame from base 1.